This TCR beta chain emerged from a study of cytomegalovirus exposure and HLA in healthy donors. This clone has a handful of counts. What it binds is not known. The V gene's germline CDR1 is MNHNS and CDR2 SASEGT. The V gene lost 3 bases and the J gene lost 4 bases, with 9 bases spanning the gap. This CDR3 spans 13 amino acids. Primers for the PCR totalled 60 Vbeta and 13 Jbeta. As handled by the study authors: Approximately 9.9 million of tens of millions of unique TCR beta chains were shared, per a later count. Sequenced by immunoSEQ multiplex PCR; TCRdb stores in-frame clones only, minus some. V and J calls and clone size are as listed in that table; D and trimming were resolved from the DNA. The sample has about 150,000 clones, less than 85% seen once. Findings and caveats of the study: Most of the TCR beta V segments (in an earlier analysis) were productive either about 90% or about 30% of the time. A missense variant in DCLRE1C was later tied to TCR beta V- and J-gene trimming.

The sequenced material came from PBMCs. The chain has TRBV6-1 and TRBJ2-5; D not resolved. This clonotype was obtained from a man in his forties or fifties in good health and CMV-seropositive. This CDR3 is CASSDGQLETQYF. DNA for the CDR3: TGTGCCAGCAGTGATGGGCAGTTAGAGACCCAGTACTTC.